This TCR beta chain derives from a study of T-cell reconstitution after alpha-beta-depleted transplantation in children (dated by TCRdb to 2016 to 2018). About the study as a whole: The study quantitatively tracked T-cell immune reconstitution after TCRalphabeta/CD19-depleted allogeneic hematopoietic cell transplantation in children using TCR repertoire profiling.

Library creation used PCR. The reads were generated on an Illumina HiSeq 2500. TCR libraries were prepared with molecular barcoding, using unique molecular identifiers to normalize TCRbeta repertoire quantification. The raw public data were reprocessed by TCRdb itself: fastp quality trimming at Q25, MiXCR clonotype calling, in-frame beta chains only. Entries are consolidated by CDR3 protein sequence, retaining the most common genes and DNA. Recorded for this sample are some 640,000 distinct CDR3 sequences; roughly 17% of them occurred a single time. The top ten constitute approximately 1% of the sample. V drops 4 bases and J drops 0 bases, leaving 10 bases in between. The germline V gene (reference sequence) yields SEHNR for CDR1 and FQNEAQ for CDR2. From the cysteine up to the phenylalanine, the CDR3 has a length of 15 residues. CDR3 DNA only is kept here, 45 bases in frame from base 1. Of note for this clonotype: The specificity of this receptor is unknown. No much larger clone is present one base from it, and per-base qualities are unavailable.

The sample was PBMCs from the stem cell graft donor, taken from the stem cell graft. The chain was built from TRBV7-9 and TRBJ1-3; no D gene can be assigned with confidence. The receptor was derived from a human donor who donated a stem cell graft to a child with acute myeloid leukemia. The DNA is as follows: TGTGCCAGCAGCTCCCCCGGGATCTCTGGAAACACCATATATTTT. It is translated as CASSSPGISGNTIYF.